The subject of this entry is one TCR beta chain. The antigen is unknown. This sample was taken from a study of cytomegalovirus exposure and HLA in healthy donors. Study conclusions and caveats: Segments of the TCR beta V type were, in most cases, productive about 90% or about 30% of the time in an earlier analysis.

PCR used 60 Vbeta primers and 13 Jbeta primers. Data came from immunoSEQ multiplex PCR; TCRdb stores just in-frame clones and leaves some out. The sample has some 200,000 clones; roughly 12% are singletons. This sequence was found in a man aged 50 to 60 in good health and CMV-seropositive. The sample was PBMCs.

CDR3 sequence reads: CASSSGTGEEQFF. The CDR3, as DNA: TGTGCCAGCAGCTCCGGGACAGGGGAAGAGCAGTTCTTC. The chain uses TRBV5-4 and TRBJ2-1; 10 bases are a match to TRBD1. V lost 3 bases and J lost 10; bases outside the gene matches: 4. The CDR3 runs 13 residues. CDR1 and CDR2 (germline): SGHNT, YYREEE (reference sequence).